The subject of this entry is one TCR beta chain. Its antigen is unknown. This entry is derived from a study of T cells after yellow fever vaccination. Study-wide points: Post-booster repertoires again held most primary-vaccination clones (about 95% CD4, over 80% CD8).

V was pared by 4 bases and J by 2 bases, with 8 bases between. The germline V gene has CDR1 MNHNS and CDR2 SASEGT. The CDR3 is made up of 14 amino acids. The 5'RACE template-switching step produced TCR cDNA and added a universal primer site and UMIs. TCRdb analysed the 5' RACE reads with MiXCR anew, one entry per CDR3 protein. The sample records a few hundred thousand distinct CDR3 sequences, around 16% being singletons. Here the sequenced sample was PBMCs, taken 5 days after the first yellow fever vaccination. This clonotype was sampled from a man between 18 and 29 years old who received the YFV17D yellow fever vaccine. The rearrangement joins TRBV6-1 to TRBJ2-2; D uncertain. CDR3 sequence: CASSASLNTGELFF. DNA of the CDR3: TGTGCCAGCAGTGCTTCTTTAAACACCGGGGAGCTGTTTTTT.